The clone carrying this T cell receptor (beta chain) showed up just a few times. This record belongs to a study of T-cell memory formation after mild COVID-19. The CDR3 is 13 residues long. CDR1 and CDR2 (germline): SGHRS, YFSETQ. Trimming took 8 bases from V and 8 from J; bases not matched to a gene: 8. TCRdb itself ran the 5' RACE reads through MiXCR, one entry per CDR3 protein. The data show fewer than 350,000 distinct CDR3 sequences, with roughly 13% seen just once and approximately 22% held by the top ten. This receptor was taken from a man younger than 35 who had mild COVID-19 (a few samples of this study predate the infection). Cell type and time point are not known. This sequence joins TRBV5-1 and TRBJ2-1; 9 bases are a match to TRBD2. The specimen was PBMCs or a T cell subset sorted from them (not recorded which). CDR3 sequence reads: CASQGGGAYEQFF. CDR3 nucleotides: TGCGCCAGTCAGGGCGGGGGGGCCTATGAGCAGTTCTTC.